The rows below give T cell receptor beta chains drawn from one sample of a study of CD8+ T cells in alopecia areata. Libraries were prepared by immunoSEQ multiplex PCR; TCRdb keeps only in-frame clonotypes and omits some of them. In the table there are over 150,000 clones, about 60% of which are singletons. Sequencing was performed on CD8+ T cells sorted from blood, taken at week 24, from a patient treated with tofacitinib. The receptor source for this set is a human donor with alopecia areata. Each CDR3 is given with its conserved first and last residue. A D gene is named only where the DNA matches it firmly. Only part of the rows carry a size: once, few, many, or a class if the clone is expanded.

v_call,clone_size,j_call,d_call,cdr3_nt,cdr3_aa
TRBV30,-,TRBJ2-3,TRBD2,TGTGCCTGGAGTGTACTCGGGAGGGCAGATACGCAGTATTTT,CAWSVLGRADTQYF
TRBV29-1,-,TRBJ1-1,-,TGCAGCGTTGACGGGAGGGCCAGGGGAGCTGAAGCTTTCTTT,CSVDGRARGAEAFF
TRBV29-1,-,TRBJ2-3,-,TGCAGCGTTGAGGGTGAGACTAGCACAGATACGCAGTATTTT,CSVEGETSTDTQYF
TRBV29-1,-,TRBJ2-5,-,-,CSVAEGSPSGDF
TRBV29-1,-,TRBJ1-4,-,TGCAGCGTTGAAGATGGACCGAGTAATGAAAAACTGTTTTTT,CSVEDGPSNEKLFF
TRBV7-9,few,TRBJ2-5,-,TGTGCCAGCAGCCCACCCCGGGGGTCGGAAGAGACCCAGTACTTC,CASSPPRGSEETQYF
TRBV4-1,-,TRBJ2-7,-,TGCGCCAGCAGCCAAGTCTCCTCCGAGCAGTACTTC,CASSQVSSEQYF
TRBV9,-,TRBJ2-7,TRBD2,TGTGCCAGCAGCGGGACTAGCGGCTACGAGCAGTACTTC,CASSGTSGYEQYF
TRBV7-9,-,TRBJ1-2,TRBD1,TGTGCCAGCAAAAAAAGGGACAGGGTAGATGGCTACACCTTC,CASKKRDRVDGYTF
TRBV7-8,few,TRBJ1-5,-,TGTGCCAGCAGCTTAGTAGTGAGCAATCAGCCCCAGCATTTT,CASSLVVSNQPQHF
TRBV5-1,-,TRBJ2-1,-,TGCGCCAGCAGCTTAAGTGGAAATGAGCAGTTCTTC,CASSLSGNEQFF
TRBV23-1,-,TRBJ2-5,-,TGCGCCAGCAGTCAATCGATGCGGGCGGCAGTGTACCAAGAGACCCAGTACTTC,CASSQSMRAAVYQETQYF
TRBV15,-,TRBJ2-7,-,TGTGCCACCAGCAGAGTTGGCTCGGCCTACGAGCAGTACTTC,CATSRVGSAYEQYF
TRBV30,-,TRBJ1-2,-,TGTGCCTGGAGTCCCTTACAGGGATGGAACTATGGCTACACCTTC,CAWSPLQGWNYGYTF
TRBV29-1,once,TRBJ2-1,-,TGCAGCGTCGAGGGGACAACGGGGGCCAATAACTACAATGAGCAGTTCTTC,CSVEGTTGANNYNEQFF
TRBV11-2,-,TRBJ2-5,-,TGTGCCAGCAGCTTAGATTACATCCCCGCAGAGCCCCAGTACTTC,CASSLDYIPAEPQYF
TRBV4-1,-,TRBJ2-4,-,TGCGCCAGCAGCCAAGTCTTTGTTTTGGGGCACGGACAGTACTTC,CASSQVFVLGHGQYF
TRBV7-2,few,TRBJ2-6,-,TGTGCCAGCAGCCCGCTCCGGGCCAACGTCCTGACTTTC,CASSPLRANVLTF
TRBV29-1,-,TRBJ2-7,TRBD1,TGCAGCGTGGCGGACAGGGAGTGGGAGCAGTACTTC,CSVADREWEQYF
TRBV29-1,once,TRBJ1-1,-,TGCAGCATAGACGGCGGAAACACTGAAGCTTTCTTT,CSIDGGNTEAFF
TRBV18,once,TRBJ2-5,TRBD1,TGTGCCAGCTCACCGAGGGACAGGGGGAGAGAGACCCAGTACTTC,CASSPRDRGRETQYF
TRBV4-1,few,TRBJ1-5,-,TGCGCCAGCAGCCAAGAGGGGGAACAGCCCCAGCATTTT,CASSQEGEQPQHF
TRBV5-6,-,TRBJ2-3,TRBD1,TGTGCCAGCAGCCACAGGGGCTACCAGAGCACAGATACGCAGTATTTT,CASSHRGYQSTDTQYF
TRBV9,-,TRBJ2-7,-,TGTGCCAGCAGCGTAGAAGGCTCGCTCTACGAGCAGTACTTC,CASSVEGSLYEQYF
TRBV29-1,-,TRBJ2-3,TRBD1,TGCAGCGTTACGGGACAGTTCTTGGATACGCAGTATTTT,CSVTGQFLDTQYF
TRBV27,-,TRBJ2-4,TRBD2,TGTGCCAGCAGGTCGGGAGGTCCGGCCAAAAACATTCAGTACTTC,CASRSGGPAKNIQYF
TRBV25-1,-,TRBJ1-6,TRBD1,TGTGCCAGCAGTGAAACGGGACAGTCTCTCCACTTT,CASSETGQSLHF
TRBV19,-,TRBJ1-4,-,TGTGCCAGTAGTATCCCCTTCGCGGATGAAAAACTGTTTTTT,CASSIPFADEKLFF
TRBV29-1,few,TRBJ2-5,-,TGCAGCGTTGAAGGACGAGGAGAGACCCAGTACTTC,CSVEGRGETQYF
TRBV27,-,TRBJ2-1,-,TGTGCCAGCAGTTCTTTATGGGATGAGCAGTTCTTC,CASSSLWDEQFF
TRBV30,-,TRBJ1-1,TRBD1,TGTGCCTGGGACAGGGCAGGGGCTTTCTTT,CAWDRAGAFF
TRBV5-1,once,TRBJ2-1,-,TGCGCCAGCAGCTTTAGGGTTCGGGGATTCTACAATGAGCAGTTCTTC,CASSFRVRGFYNEQFF
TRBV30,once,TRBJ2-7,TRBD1,TGTGCCTGGAGTTCTGGACAGGGGTGGGGGGACGAGCAGTACTTC,CAWSSGQGWGDEQYF
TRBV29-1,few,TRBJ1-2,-,TGCAGCGTTTGGCGTCTCAACTATGGCTACACCTTC,CSVWRLNYGYTF
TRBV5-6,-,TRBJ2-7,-,TGTGCCAGCAGCTTGGGCGGGAACTCCTACGAGCAGTACTTC,CASSLGGNSYEQYF
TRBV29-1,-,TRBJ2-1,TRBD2,TGCAGCGGTGAGCGGGGGGGCTACAATGAGCAGTTCTTC,CSGERGGYNEQFF
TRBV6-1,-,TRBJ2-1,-,TGTGCCAGCGCGACACGCTCCTACAATGAGCAGTTCTTC,CASATRSYNEQFF
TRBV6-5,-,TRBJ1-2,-,TGTGCCAGCAGTTACTCGCGGAGAAACAACTATGGCTACACCTTC,CASSYSRRNNYGYTF
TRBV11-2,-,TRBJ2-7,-,TGTGCCAGCAGCTTAGATCCCGGGGATACCTACGAGCAGTACTTC,CASSLDPGDTYEQYF
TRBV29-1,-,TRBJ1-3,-,TGCAGCGCCGAAAAAAGGGCCGGGTCGGGCTCTGGAAACACCATATATTTT,CSAEKRAGSGSGNTIYF
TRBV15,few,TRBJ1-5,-,TGTGCCACCAGCAGAGAGAATCAGCCCCAGCATTTT,CATSRENQPQHF
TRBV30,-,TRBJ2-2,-,TGTGCCTACCCAGCGAGTACCGGGGAGCTGTTTTTT,CAYPASTGELFF